This T cell receptor beta chain was identified in a study of cytomegalovirus exposure and HLA in healthy donors. 13 Jbeta primers and 60 Vbeta primers were used for the PCR. Authors' analysis steps: Later analysis identified 80 million to 85 million unique TCR beta chains, about 10 million shared. Some clones are missing from TCRdb's copy, which holds only in-frame ones; the method was immunoSEQ multiplex PCR. The DNA was the basis for D and trimming; V, J and clone size are from that table. Of approximately 280,000 clones in the sample, over 85% were seen once. General study points: A previous analysis found most TCR beta V segments productive roughly 87% or roughly 30% of the time. A few CMV-associated chains were confirmed in vitro to be specific for CMV antigens.

The CDR3 has 14 residues. Germline V gives CDR1 GTSNPN, CDR2 SVGIG (reference sequence). Trimming left V 7 bases short and J 2 bases short, with 17 bases between. With respect to this clone: Its target is not known.

This chain connects TRBV30 to TRBJ1-1; D is perhaps TRBD1 (5 bases). The sequenced material came from PBMCs. The source is a woman aged 18-29 years in good health and CMV-seronegative. CDR3 DNA: TGTGCCTCTGATCGGACATCCCTAAACACTGAAGCTTTCTTT. Protein: CASDRTSLNTEAFF.